This T cell receptor (beta chain) is from a study of PD-1 blockade in classical Hodgkin lymphoma. Regarding the study as a whole: When set against healthy donors, newly diagnosed patients were reported to show lower baseline TCR diversity.

Using immunoSEQ multiplex PCR, the repertoire was profiled, and TCRdb retains in-frame clones only, with some absent. Counted here are 70,000 or so clones, over 90% occurring once; the ten biggest clones make up roughly 2.5%. As for time point: newly diagnosed, previously untreated cHL patient sample. This clone was recorded once. Its matching antigen is unknown. The V gene lost 3 bases and the J gene lost 1 base, with 16 bases spanning the gap. CDR3 length: 18 residues. Germline lookup yields CDR1 SEHNR and CDR2 FQNEAQ (reference sequence). The sequencing input was peripheral blood mononuclear cells (PBMCs). V gene TRBV7-9 combines with J gene TRBJ2-6; D possibly corresponds to TRBD1 (6 bases). The source is a human donor with classical Hodgkin lymphoma. In DNA form, the CDR3 reads TGTGCCAGCAGCTTTTCCGGGACATTAATATCTGGGGCCAACGTCCTGACTTTC. It encodes CASSFSGTLISGANVLTF.